The 24 T cell receptor beta chains below come from one sample, sequenced in a study of blood T cell repertoires in COVID-19. Some clones are missing from TCRdb's copy, which holds only in-frame ones; the method was immunoSEQ multiplex PCR. In the table there are 150,000 or so clones, around four fifths of which are singletons. Sequencing was carried out using peripheral blood. The receptors shown here come from a woman older than 75 with acute or convalescent COVID-19.

V and J are TRBV7-9 and TRBJ1-4; possibly TRBD1 for D (6 bases). Germline V lookup: CDR1 SEHNR, CDR2 FQNEAQ (reference sequence). The CDR3 length is 17 residues. V shed 1 base and J shed 4 bases, with 16 bases lying between them. The CDR3 DNA reads as TGTGCCAGCAGCTTAGGGACAGATGGGGAGGGTAATGAAAAACTGTTTTTT. This translates into CASSLGTDGEGNEKLFF.

The V gene is TRBV10-2, the J gene TRBJ1-6; unclear D gene. Germline CDR1 is WSHSY and CDR2 is SAAADI. V lost 6 bases and J 0 bases, leaving 18 bases between the germline ends. The CDR3 runs to 18 residues. The CDR3 DNA is TGCGCCAGCAGGTCGGCAGACTTACGGAGCTCCTATAATTCACCCCTCCACTTT. Its translation: CASRSADLRSSYNSPLHF.

The V call is TRBV30, the J call TRBJ1-2, with D unclear. The CDR3 is made up of 15 amino acids. The germline CDR1 and CDR2 sequences are GTSNPN and SVGIG (reference sequence). Between the trimmed V and J ends, which lost 2 bases and 2 bases, there was a span of 15 bases. CDR3 residues: CAWSRTARENYGYTF. CDR3 nucleotides: TGTGCCTGGAGTAGAACAGCCCGGGAAAACTATGGCTACACCTTC.

The chain employs TRBV6-1 and TRBJ2-1, with 7 nucleotides matching TRBD1. Germline CDR1 is MNHNS and CDR2 is SASEGT. J lost 5 bases, V lost 4 bases, and 8 bases had no gene match. This CDR3 has 15 residues. The CDR3 is CASSARTGNNNEQFF. CDR3 sequence (DNA): TGTGCCAGCAGTGCCCGGACAGGAAATAACAATGAGCAGTTCTTC.

The chain uses TRBV5-6 and TRBJ1-1; possible D gene TRBD1, 6 bases. The germline gives CDR1 SGHDT, CDR2 YYEEEE. Trimming pared 4 bases from V and 4 bases from J, leaving 11 bases between. CDR3 length equals 13 residues. CDR3 residues: CASSRDRSTEAFF. The CDR3, as DNA: TGTGCCAGCAGCCGCGACAGGAGCACTGAAGCTTTCTTT.

The V gene is TRBV27, the J gene TRBJ2-7; 8 positions agree with TRBD2. CDR3 length: 14 residues. The V gene end was trimmed by 6 bases and the J gene end by 4 bases; junction bases not matched to a gene: 8. Germline CDR1 reads MNHEY; CDR2 reads SMNVEV (reference sequence). DNA of the CDR3: TGTGCCAGCAGACAACTAGCGGCGAAATACGAGCAGTACTTC. It is translated as CASRQLAAKYEQYF.

The V and J genes are TRBV6-6 and TRBJ1-5; no clear D. Per germline, CDR1 MNHNY and CDR2 SVGAGI (reference sequence). CDR3 length equals 12 residues. Trimming stripped 6 bases from V and 9 bases from J, with 12 bases between. CDR3 loop: CASSPVPGPQHF. Written as DNA, the CDR3 is TGTGCCAGCAGCCCCGTCCCGGGGCCCCAGCATTTT.

This rearrangement joins TRBV18 to TRBJ1-5, with 9 positions matching TRBD1. Unmatched junction bases numbered 1, after V lost 3 bases and J lost 4 bases. CDR1 KGHSH and CDR2 LQKENI come from the germline V gene. This CDR3 is 14 amino acids long. CDR3 in amino acids: CASSPGQGNQPQHF. CDR3 bases: TGTGCCAGCTCACCCGGACAGGGGAATCAGCCCCAGCATTTT.

This rearrangement joins TRBV6-5 to TRBJ1-1; 8 nucleotides match TRBD1. V lost 5 bases and J lost 5; bases outside the gene matches: 7. Germline V gene data show CDR1 as MNHEY and CDR2 as SVGAGI. The CDR3 contains 14 residues. The chain's CDR3 is CASSNAQGVTEAFF. CDR3 DNA: TGTGCCAGCAGTAACGCACAGGGGGTAACTGAAGCTTTCTTT.

The rearrangement joins TRBV5-1 to TRBJ2-1, with a weak D call TRBD2 (5 bases). The germline CDR1 and CDR2 sequences are SGHRS and YFSETQ. Trimming shortened V by 4 bases and J by 5 bases, and 19 bases separated the two germline ends. The CDR3 is 16 residues long. CDR3 DNA sequence: TGCGCCAGCAGCCAAGAAACCGGGAATAGCCACAATGAGCAGTTCTTC. It translates to CASSQETGNSHNEQFF.

The gene calls are TRBV10-2 and TRBJ2-1; TRBD2 matches at 14 bases. The germline V gene has CDR1 WSHSY and CDR2 SAAADI. Germline trimming cut 8 bases from V and 0 bases from J; bases unmatched to any gene: 9. The CDR3 extends over 18 amino acids. CDR3 protein: CASWGTSGRGSSYNEQFF. CDR3 nucleotides: TGCGCCAGCTGGGGGACTAGCGGGAGAGGAAGCTCCTACAATGAGCAGTTCTTC.

Only a few counts were recorded for this clone. The V gene is TRBV11-2, the J gene TRBJ2-1; 10 bases agree with TRBD2. The CDR3 has 17 amino acids. V shed 0 bases and J 6 bases; nucleotides not matched to a gene: 8. CDR1 and CDR2 from the germline V gene are SGHAT and FQNNGV. The CDR3 loop reads CASSLELAGVVPNEQFF. CDR3 nucleotides: TGTGCCAGCAGCTTAGAGCTAGCGGGAGTGGTTCCCAATGAGCAGTTCTTC.

The chain joins TRBV7-8 to TRBJ1-1; tentatively, D is TRBD1 (5 bases). Trimming removed 5 bases at V and 4 bases at J, with 17 bases between. The CDR3 consists of 15 residues. CDR1 and CDR2 from the germline V gene are SGHVS and FQNEAQ. The CDR3 spells CASSPLGGYTTEAFF. The CDR3 coding sequence is TGTGCCAGCAGCCCCTTGGGGGGGTACACCACTGAAGCTTTCTTT.

V is TRBV9 and J is TRBJ2-7; no reliable D call. CDR1 and CDR2 (germline): SGDLS, YYNGEE. The CDR3 runs 15 residues. Trimming cost V 0 bases and J 7 bases, with 17 bases left between them. In nucleotides, the CDR3 is TGTGCCAGCAGCGTAGACGGCGCGGCCCCTAGGGAGCAGTACTTC. Protein product: CASSVDGAAPREQYF.

The gene calls are TRBV19 and TRBJ1-6; D gene uncertain. CDR3 length: 17 amino acids. The V gene lost 6 bases and the J gene lost 0 bases, with 15 bases spanning the gap. Germline assignment: CDR1 LNHDA and CDR2 SQIVND (reference sequence). This CDR3 is CASSKVAASSYNSPLHF. CDR3 in DNA: TGTGCCAGTAGCAAAGTCGCCGCGAGCTCCTATAATTCACCCCTCCACTTT.

This clone was observed a few times. This chain links TRBV19 with TRBJ1-2; 8 bases line up with TRBD1. With V trimmed by 3 bases and J by 4 bases, 10 bases remained unmatched. The CDR3 length is 16 residues. Germline CDR1 is LNHDA and CDR2 is SQIVND (reference sequence). The CDR3 nucleotides are TGTGCCAGTAGTATGCTAAGGACAGGGATCGGCTATGGCTACACCTTC. Its protein is CASSMLRTGIGYGYTF.

The chain employs TRBV28 and TRBJ1-5; weak D call: TRBD1 (6 bases). The germline V gene encodes CDR1 MDHEN and CDR2 SYDVKM. V lost 5 bases, J lost 5 bases, and 13 bases lay in between. The CDR3 consists of 14 residues. CDR3: CASSIQGVYQPQHF. The CDR3, as DNA: TGTGCCAGCAGTATACAGGGTGTGTATCAGCCCCAGCATTTT.

Here the CDR3 DNA reads TGTGCCAGCAGAACTACCACAGGGTCCCGCTCTGGAAACACCATATATTTT. Residues: CASRTTTGSRSGNTIYF. J is TRBJ1-3 and V is TRBV6-4; D might be TRBD1 (6 bases). The CDR3 contains 17 residues. Germline V gives CDR1 MRHNA, CDR2 SNTAGT. V was cut by 6 bases and J by 0 bases, with 18 bases left in between.

The chain uses TRBV4-1 and TRBJ2-7; 13 bases line up with TRBD2. Trimming at V came to 1 base and at J to 4 bases, leaving 7 bases not matched to a gene. The CDR3 loop spans 17 amino acids. Germline loops: CDR1 MGHRA, CDR2 YSYEKL. The CDR3, as DNA: TGCGCCAGCAGCCAAGTGATAGGGACTAGCGGGACGTACGAGCAGTACTTC. Protein sequence: CASSQVIGTSGTYEQYF.

The J gene is TRBJ2-1, the V gene TRBV11-2, with D uncertain. Germline V lookup: CDR1 SGHAT, CDR2 FQNNGV. Trimming removed 0 bases from V and 15 bases from J, with 21 bases in between. The CDR3 covers 15 residues. CDR3 nucleotides: TGTGCCAGCAGCTTAGATTCTGGCCTCCTCGGGTATCCGTTCTTC. Encoded protein: CASSLDSGLLGYPFF.

This chain uses TRBV7-9 with TRBJ2-1; perhaps TRBD1 as D (5 bases). V lost 4 bases and J lost 7, with 11 bases in between. This CDR3 region has 13 residues. Looked up from germline, CDR1 is SEHNR and CDR2 is FQNEAQ (reference sequence). CDR3 residues: CASSSTDRNEQFF. DNA for the CDR3: TGTGCCAGCAGCTCCACCGACAGAAATGAGCAGTTCTTC.

The V call is TRBV29-1, the J call TRBJ1-1, with no clear D. This CDR3 region has 13 residues. Germline-derived CDR1 and CDR2 are SQVTM and ANQGSEA. V lost 6 bases and J lost 3, with 14 bases in between. The CDR3 nucleotides are TGCAGCGTGCAGGCCAGCCAGGACACTGAAGCTTTCTTT. This encodes CSVQASQDTEAFF.

This clone is a singleton in its sample. The chain carries TRBV19 and TRBJ1-1; D possibly corresponds to TRBD1 (5 bases). The CDR3 contains 13 residues. V shed 6 bases and J shed 4 bases, with 12 bases lying between them. CDR1 and CDR2 from the germline V gene are LNHDA and SQIVND (reference sequence). In DNA form, the CDR3 reads TGTGCCAGTAGCACAGGCTTGGGCACTGAAGCTTTCTTT. Translated, it gives CASSTGLGTEAFF.

The rearrangement links TRBV30 to TRBJ2-1; D remains ambiguous. Germline-derived CDR1 and CDR2 are GTSNPN and SVGIG (reference sequence). The CDR3 is made up of 11 amino acids. V was clipped by 1 base and J by 10 bases, with 8 bases between them. The CDR3 region is CAWSAITEQFF. The CDR3 DNA reads TGTGCCTGGAGTGCTATCACCGAGCAGTTCTTC. Variable domain in full (rest from reference TRBV30 and TRBJ2-1): SQTIHQWPATLVQPVGSPLSLECTVEGTSNPNLYWYRQAAGRGLQLLFYSVGIGQISSEVPQNLSASRPQDRQFILSSKKLLLSDSGFYLCAWSAITEQFFGPGTRLTVL.